Listed here are 19 T cell receptor beta chains from one sample, sequenced in a study of cytomegalovirus exposure and HLA in healthy donors. The PCR had 60 Vbeta and 13 Jbeta primers. TCRdb keeps only in-frame clones here, not all; method: immunoSEQ multiplex PCR. The profile shows about 150,000 clones, approximately 87% of them singletons. Sequencing input: PBMCs. These receptors all come from a woman in her twenties or thirties in good health and CMV-seronegative.

The chain has TRBV4-1 and TRBJ2-2; D possibly corresponds to TRBD2 (6 bases). Germline V gives CDR1 MGHRA, CDR2 YSYEKL. This CDR3 is 15 amino acids long. Trimming removed 0 bases at V and 7 bases at J, with 12 bases between. CDR3 protein: CASSQDVGGHGELFF. CDR3 nucleotides: TGCGCCAGCAGCCAAGATGTGGGGGGTCACGGGGAGCTGTTTTTT.

This chain joins TRBV29-1 and TRBJ2-3; possible D gene TRBD1, 5 bases. Trimming left V 0 bases short and J 1 base short, with 20 bases between. The length of the CDR3 is 18 residues. Germline V gene sequence: CDR1 SQVTM, CDR2 ANQGSEA. CDR3 sequence: CSVEDEPLGARGTDTQYF. The CDR3 DNA reads as TGCAGCGTTGAAGATGAACCTTTAGGGGCGAGAGGCACAGATACGCAGTATTTT.

The chain's CDR3 is CASSSPGQGGNQPQHF. CDR3 nucleotides: TGTGCCAGCAGTTCGCCCGGACAGGGGGGCAATCAGCCCCAGCATTTT. This chain uses TRBV28 with TRBJ1-5; 10 bases map to TRBD1. The CDR3 sequence is 16 residues long. Germline assignment: CDR1 MDHEN and CDR2 SYDVKM. The V and J ends lost 4 bases and 2 bases, in that order; junction bases with no gene match: 5.

The chain uses TRBV15 and TRBJ2-1; 10 bases map to TRBD2. This CDR3 spans 18 amino acids. V lost 0 bases to trimming and J lost 4 bases; unmatched junction nucleotides: 9. Germline CDR1 is LNHNV and CDR2 is YYDKDF (reference sequence). The CDR3 DNA sequence: TGTGCCACCAGCAGAGATCTTCCTAGCGGGAGTCAGTACAATGAGCAGTTCTTC. The encoded protein is CATSRDLPSGSQYNEQFF.

This clone was recorded only once. The V and J genes are TRBV27 and TRBJ1-1; 7 bases line up with TRBD1. CDR1 and CDR2 (germline): MNHEY, SMNVEV (reference sequence). The V segment lost 0 bases and the J segment 2 bases; nucleotides outside the gene matches: 6. CDR3 length: 16 amino acids. The CDR3 nucleotides read TGTGCCAGCAGTTTATCAGTAGAAGGGGGCAACACTGAAGCTTTCTTT. This sequence encodes CASSLSVEGGNTEAFF.

The V gene is TRBV5-4, the J gene TRBJ2-2; possible D gene TRBD2, 6 bases. Germline loops: CDR1 SGHNT, CDR2 YYREEE (reference sequence). V was clipped by 3 bases and J by 0 bases, with 12 bases between them. This CDR3 spans 16 amino acids. Here the CDR3 DNA reads TGTGCCAGCAGCTGGGACTCCAGACCGAACACCGGGGAGCTGTTTTTT. This translates into CASSWDSRPNTGELFF.

This chain uses TRBV7-2 with TRBJ2-7; 10 bases agree with TRBD2. Germline V CDR1 and CDR2: SGHTA, FQGNSA. V lost 1 base and J lost 0; bases outside the gene matches: 6. This CDR3 contains 17 residues. The chain's CDR3 is CASSLVTGLAVSYEQYF. The CDR3, as DNA: TGTGCCAGCAGCTTAGTTACAGGACTAGCGGTCTCCTACGAGCAGTACTTC.

The gene calls are TRBV7-3 and TRBJ1-2, with a weak D call TRBD1 (5 bases). V was pared by 4 bases and J by 3 bases, with 9 bases between. The CDR3 sequence is 13 residues long. Germline assignment: CDR1 SGHTA and CDR2 FQGTGA. CDR3 in DNA: TGTGCCAGCAGCTCCGGGACTGACTATGGCTACACCTTC. Amino acids: CASSSGTDYGYTF.

The rearrangement links TRBV28 to TRBJ2-3; D call uncertain. This CDR3 contains 13 residues. The germline CDR1 and CDR2 sequences are MDHEN and SYDVKM. V was cut by 2 bases and J by 4 bases, with 7 bases left in between. The CDR3 sequence: CASSLGLPDTQYF. DNA of the CDR3: TGTGCCAGCAGTTTAGGGCTGCCAGATACGCAGTATTTT.

The chain couples TRBV29-1 to TRBJ2-1, with D possibly being TRBD1 (6 bases). CDR3 length: 14 amino acids. The ends were cut back, 4 bases at V and 9 bases at J, with 19 bases in the middle. Germline loops: CDR1 SQVTM, CDR2 ANQGSEA. This CDR3 is CSVVGQGREGEQFF. The CDR3 coding sequence is TGCAGCGTTGTGGGGCAGGGGAGAGAAGGTGAGCAGTTCTTC.

This clone was seen only a few times. The J gene is TRBJ2-7, the V gene TRBV30; D uncertain. V lost 1 base, J lost 0 bases, and 7 bases lay in between. Per germline, CDR1 GTSNPN and CDR2 SVGIG (reference sequence). The CDR3 runs 13 residues. DNA of the CDR3: TGTGCCTGGAGTGCGCAGGTCTCCTACGAGCAGTACTTC. Protein product: CAWSAQVSYEQYF.

The chain employs TRBV28 and TRBJ2-1, with 9 bases identical to TRBD1. This CDR3 is built from 19 residues. Germline CDR1 MDHEN, CDR2 SYDVKM. The V gene end was trimmed by 3 bases and the J gene end by 2 bases; junction bases not matched to a gene: 14. This CDR3 is CASSFPLAWTGVAYNEQFF. As DNA, the CDR3 is TGTGCCAGCAGTTTCCCTTTAGCTTGGACAGGGGTTGCCTACAATGAGCAGTTCTTC.

CDR3 coding DNA: TGTGCCAGCAGCCAGAGGACGGGGTCCTACGAGCAGTACTTC. This gives the protein CASSQRTGSYEQYF. The J gene is TRBJ2-7, the V gene TRBV7-2; D may be TRBD2 (5 bases). Trimming removed 5 bases at V and 1 base at J, with 12 bases between. The germline V gene encodes CDR1 SGHTA and CDR2 FQGNSA. This CDR3 has 14 residues.

J is TRBJ2-1 and V is TRBV30; TRBD2 matches at 9 bases. V lost 5 bases and J lost 4; bases outside the gene matches: 9. Per germline, CDR1 GTSNPN and CDR2 SVGIG (reference sequence). The CDR3 totals 15 residues. The CDR3 DNA is TGTGCCTGGTGGGGACATAGCGGGGGTTACAATGAGCAGTTCTTC. This translates into CAWWGHSGGYNEQFF.

The rearrangement links TRBV7-2 to TRBJ2-3, with 8 bases matching TRBD2. Trimming removed 5 bases from V and 1 base from J; junction bases left unmatched: 11. The CDR3 contains 17 residues. Germline-derived CDR1 and CDR2 are SGHTA and FQGNSA. The CDR3 region has the DNA TGTGCCAGCAGCCAGCGTACGGGGGGGCCGGGCACAGATACGCAGTATTTT. Encoded protein: CASSQRTGGPGTDTQYF.

The gene calls are TRBV7-8 and TRBJ1-3; D call uncertain. V was clipped by 2 bases and J by 0 bases, with 5 bases between them. There are 14 residues in the CDR3. Germline CDR1 and CDR2: SGHVS and FQNEAQ. The CDR3 sequence is CASSLRSSGNTIYF. For the CDR3, the DNA is TGTGCCAGCAGCTTACGTAGCTCTGGAAACACCATATATTTT. The variable domain in full, with the rest retrieved from reference TRBV7-8 and TRBJ1-3, is GAGVSQSPRYKVAKRGQDVALRCDPISGHVSLFWYQQALGQGPEFLTYFQNEAQLDKSGLPSDRFFAERPEGSVSTLKIQRTQQEDSAVYLCASSLRSSGNTIYFGEGSWLTVV.

J is TRBJ2-5 and V is TRBV4-1; the D gene is possibly TRBD2 (5 bases). V was trimmed by 1 base and J by 5 bases, leaving 14 bases between them. Germline values: CDR1 MGHRA, CDR2 YSYEKL. The CDR3 has 15 amino acids. The CDR3 nucleotides are TGCGCCAGCAGCCAAGTACGGGATACGAGGGAGACCCAGTACTTC. It codes for CASSQVRDTRETQYF.

The chain has TRBV4-1 and TRBJ2-2; TRBD2 matches at 10 bases. The CDR3 has 20 residues. CDR1 MGHRA and CDR2 YSYEKL come from the germline V gene. The V and J ends lost 4 bases and 5 bases, in that order; junction bases with no gene match: 19. CDR3 residues: CASSRTPGSPAGGDTGELFF. CDR3 nucleotide sequence: TGCGCCAGCAGCCGCACCCCAGGAAGCCCAGCGGGGGGGGATACCGGGGAGCTGTTTTTT.

The chain has TRBV7-9 and TRBJ1-1; TRBD1 aligns across 8 bases. With V trimmed by 3 bases and J by 2 bases, 2 bases remained unmatched. The germline V gene encodes CDR1 SEHNR and CDR2 FQNEAQ (reference sequence). This CDR3 comprises 14 residues. The CDR3 DNA is TGTGCCAGCAGCTTGACAGGGGTCAACACTGAAGCTTTCTTT. It encodes CASSLTGVNTEAFF.